The clone carrying this T cell receptor (beta chain) was found once. As yet, its antigen is unknown. This sample is drawn from a study of cytomegalovirus exposure and HLA in healthy donors. Generated by immunoSEQ multiplex PCR, the TCRdb table keeps only in-frame clones and is missing some. The sample lists 150,000 to 200,000 clones; roughly 86% were seen once. Study-wide results and limits: Published work reported that the classifier diagnosed cytomegalovirus status with high specificity and sensitivity. Despite most TCR sequences being rare, some public TCRs occurred in many donors.

CDR1 and CDR2 from the germline V gene are SGDLS and YYNGEE. The CDR3 is 14 amino acids. V shed 4 bases, J shed 2 bases, and the junction held 6 bases outside the gene matches. The donors were members of the validation cohort comprising roughly 130 subjects, separate from the approximately 670-subject first cohort. V usage is TRBV9 and J usage is TRBJ2-7, with TRBD1 identical over 7 bases. The sequenced sample consisted of PBMCs. The TCR was taken from a woman in her late teens or twenties in good health and CMV-seropositive. CDR3 coding DNA: TGTGCCAGCAGCCGCGACAGGGCAGCCTACGAGCAGTACTTC. Its translation is CASSRDRAAYEQYF.